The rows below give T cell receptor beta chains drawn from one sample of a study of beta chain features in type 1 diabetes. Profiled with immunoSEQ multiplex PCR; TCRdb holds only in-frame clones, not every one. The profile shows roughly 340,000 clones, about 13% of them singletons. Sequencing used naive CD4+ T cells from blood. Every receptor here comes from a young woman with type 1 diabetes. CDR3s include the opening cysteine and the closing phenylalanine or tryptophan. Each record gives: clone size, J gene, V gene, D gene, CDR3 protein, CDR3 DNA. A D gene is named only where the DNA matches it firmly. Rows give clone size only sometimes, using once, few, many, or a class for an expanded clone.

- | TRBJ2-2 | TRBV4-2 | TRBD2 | CASSQGLAGGSGTGELFF | TGTGCCAGCAGCCAGGGACTAGCGGGAGGGTCCGGCACCGGGGAGCTGTTTTTT
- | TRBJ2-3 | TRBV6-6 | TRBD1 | CASSYRRQGFGDTQYF | TGTGCCAGCAGTTACCGACGACAGGGTTTTGGAGATACGCAGTATTTT
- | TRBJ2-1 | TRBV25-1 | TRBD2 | CASGLAGESEQFF | TGTGCCAGCGGACTAGCGGGAGAGAGTGAGCAGTTCTTC
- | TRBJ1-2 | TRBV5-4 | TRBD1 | CASSYDRVYGYTF | TGTGCCAGCAGCTACGACAGGGTCTATGGCTACACCTTC
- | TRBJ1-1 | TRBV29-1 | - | CSVGEGIEAFF | TGCAGCGTTGGGGAGGGTATTGAAGCTTTCTTT
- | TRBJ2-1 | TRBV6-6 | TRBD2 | CASSHLAGVLFF | TGTGCCAGCAGTCATCTAGCGGGAGTTCTGTTCTTC
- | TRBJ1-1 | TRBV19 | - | CASIGRENTEAFF | TGTGCCAGTATCGGACGGGAGAACACTGAAGCTTTCTTT
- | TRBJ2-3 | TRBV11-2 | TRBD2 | CASRYFPGLSTDTQYF | TGTGCCAGCAGGTATTTCCCGGGACTAAGCACAGATACGCAGTATTTT
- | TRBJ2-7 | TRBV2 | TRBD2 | CASIPGLEGYEQYF | TGTGCCAGCATCCCGGGACTAGAAGGGTACGAGCAGTACTTC
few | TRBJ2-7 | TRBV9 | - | CASSVGLRSTSYEQYF | TGTGCCAGCAGCGTAGGTTTACGGAGTACATCCTACGAGCAGTACTTC
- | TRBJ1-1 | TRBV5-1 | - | CASSLVAGSNTEAFF | TGCGCCAGCAGCTTGGTGGCAGGGTCGAACACTGAAGCTTTCTTT
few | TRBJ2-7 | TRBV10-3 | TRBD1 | CAILGTGDYEQYF | TGTGCCATCCTTGGGACAGGGGACTACGAGCAGTACTTC
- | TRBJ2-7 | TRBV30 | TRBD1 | CAWRRGGGVYFYEQYF | TGTGCCTGGAGAAGAGGGGGCGGAGTATATTTCTACGAGCAGTACTTC
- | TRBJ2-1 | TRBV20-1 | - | CSARVKHEQFF | TGCAGTGCTAGAGTGAAGCATGAGCAGTTCTTC
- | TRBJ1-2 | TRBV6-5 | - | CASSRALGADYGYTF | TGTGCCAGCAGTAGAGCCTTAGGGGCAGACTATGGCTACACCTTC
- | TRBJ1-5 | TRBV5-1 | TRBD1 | CASSLGTGAGQPQHF | TGCGCCAGCAGCCTGGGGACAGGGGCTGGTCAGCCCCAGCATTTT
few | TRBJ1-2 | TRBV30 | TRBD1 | CAARRRDSRYYGYTF | TGTGCCGCACGTAGAAGGGACAGCCGATACTATGGCTACACCTTC
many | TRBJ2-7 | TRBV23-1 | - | CASTKYRRIYEQYF | TGCGCCAGCACCAAATACAGGCGAATCTACGAGCAGTACTTC
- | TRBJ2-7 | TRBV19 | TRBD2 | CASNSGASGRTYF | TGTGCCAGTAACTCGGGGGCGAGCGGGAGGACGTACTTC
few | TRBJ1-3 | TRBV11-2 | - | CASSLGRAQRFSGNTIYF | TGTGCCAGCAGCTTAGGTAGAGCGCAGCGGTTCTCTGGAAACACCATATATTTT
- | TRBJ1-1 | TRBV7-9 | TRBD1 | CASSLAGQGWGEAFF | TGTGCCAGCAGCTTAGCGGGACAGGGGTGGGGGGAAGCTTTCTTT
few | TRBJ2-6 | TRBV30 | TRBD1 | CAWSVQRTGGSSYSGANVLTF | TGTGCCTGGAGTGTACAACGGACAGGGGGCTCGTCGTACTCTGGGGCCAACGTCCTGACTTTC
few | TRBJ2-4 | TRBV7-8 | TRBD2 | CASSLAPLAGTNIQYF | TGTGCCAGCAGCTTAGCGCCCCTAGCGGGAACGAACATTCAGTACTTC
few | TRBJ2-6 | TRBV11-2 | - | CASSPRLRTGANVLTF | TGTGCCAGCAGCCCAAGACTCCGGACTGGGGCCAACGTCCTGACTTTC
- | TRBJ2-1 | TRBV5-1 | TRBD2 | CASSLATSGSHNEQFF | TGCGCCAGCAGCTTGGCGACTAGCGGGTCCCACAATGAGCAGTTCTTC
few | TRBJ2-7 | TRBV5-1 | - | CASSASRFTYEQYF | TGCGCCAGCAGCGCGAGTCGGTTTACCTACGAGCAGTACTTC
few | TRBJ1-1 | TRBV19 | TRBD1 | CASSPPGGTEAFF | TGTGCCAGTAGCCCCCCAGGGGGCACTGAAGCTTTCTTT
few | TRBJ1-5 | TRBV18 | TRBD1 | CASSPNRGYQPQHF | TGTGCCAGCTCACCCAACAGGGGTTATCAGCCCCAGCATTTT